This is a list of T cell receptor beta chains from one sample in a study of T cell responses to AZD1222 COVID-19 vaccine. Profiled with immunoSEQ multiplex PCR; TCRdb holds only in-frame clones, not every one. The sample consists of roughly 150,000 clones, 92% of them appearing once. Material: peripheral blood, obtained on day 0 of AZD1222 vaccination. The source is an adult in good health. Each CDR3 is given with its conserved first and last residue. A D gene is named only where the DNA matches it firmly. Clone size, where shown, is once, few, many, or a class for clones that have expanded.

V gene	J gene	clone size	D gene	CDR3 DNA	CDR3 protein
TRBV5-1	TRBJ2-4	few	TRBD2	TGCGCCAGCAGCTTGTCGGCAGCGGGGGGAAACATTCAGTACTTC	CASSLSAAGGNIQYF
TRBV7-6	TRBJ1-1	NA	NA	TGTGCCAGCAGCTCGACTACTGAAGCTTTCTTT	CASSSTTEAFF
TRBV5-1	TRBJ1-4	NA	NA	TGCGCCAGCAGCTTGTCCCCGCCAGGTGAAAAACTGTTTTTT	CASSLSPPGEKLFF
TRBV5-1	TRBJ1-1	NA	TRBD1	TGCGCCAGCAGCCCGGGGACAGTCGAAGCTTTCTTT	CASSPGTVEAFF
TRBV29-1	TRBJ2-5	few	NA	TGCAGCGTTGAGGCCCAACCGAAGACCCAGTACTTC	CSVEAQPKTQYF
TRBV6-5	TRBJ1-6	NA	NA	TGTGCCAGCGGGTTCGGGGACAATAATTCACCCCTCCACTTT	CASGFGDNNSPLHF
TRBV2	TRBJ2-7	NA	NA	TGTGCCAGTAACGGACGGGCCATTGAGCAGTACTTC	CASNGRAIEQYF
TRBV7-2	TRBJ1-3	NA	NA	TGTGCCAGCAGCTTAGATCTAGGGAGGCCTGGAAACACCATATATTTT	CASSLDLGRPGNTIYF
TRBV18	TRBJ2-7	NA	TRBD2	TGTGCCAGCTCCCCGGGACTAGCGGGAGGGGCCTACGAGCAGTACTTC	CASSPGLAGGAYEQYF
TRBV27	TRBJ1-6	NA	NA	TGTGCCAGCAGTTTAGTGGGGAGAAATTCACCCCTCCACTTT	CASSLVGRNSPLHF
TRBV7-3	TRBJ2-2	NA	TRBD2	TGTGCCAGCAGCCTAAGCGGGGGGAAGAACACCGGGGAGCTGTTTTTT	CASSLSGGKNTGELFF
TRBV7-9	TRBJ1-2	NA	TRBD1	TGTGCCAGCAGCCCGCGGACAGGGGGGTTGGTCTATGGCTACACCTTC	CASSPRTGGLVYGYTF
TRBV2	TRBJ2-7	NA	NA	TGTGCCAGCAATCTGGACGGTCCCTACGAGCAGTACTTC	CASNLDGPYEQYF
TRBV11-3	TRBJ2-7	NA	TRBD1	TGTGCCAGCAGCCTCCGACAGGGGGCGAACTACGAGCAGTACTTC	CASSLRQGANYEQYF
TRBV5-1	TRBJ2-7	NA	TRBD2	TGCGCCAGCAGCTTGGTGGCGGGAGGAGTCCACGAGCAGTACTTC	CASSLVAGGVHEQYF
TRBV6-5	TRBJ1-5	once	NA	TGTGCCAGCAGTTACGTCGGGCTCGGGCAGCCCCAGCATTTT	CASSYVGLGQPQHF
TRBV2	TRBJ2-7	NA	NA	TGTGCCAGCAGTGCCAACTCCTACGAGCAGTACTTC	CASSANSYEQYF
TRBV7-3	TRBJ2-5	NA	NA	TGTGCCAGCAGCTTCAGGGGTCGGAAAGAGACCCAGTACTTC	CASSFRGRKETQYF
TRBV6-4	TRBJ2-3	NA	NA	TGTGCCAGCAGGGAGACCCTCCAGGCGCCGCAGTATTTT	CASRETLQAPQYF
TRBV18	TRBJ2-3	NA	NA	TGTGCCAGCTCACCAAGCCGCAGGGGTCGCACAGATACGCAGTATTTT	CASSPSRRGRTDTQYF
TRBV7-2	TRBJ2-3	NA	NA	TGTGCCAGCAGCTTAGCGGGGGGAAGCACAGATACGCAGTATTTT	CASSLAGGSTDTQYF
TRBV7-9	TRBJ1-4	NA	NA	TGTGCCAGCAGTAAAGGAGGGGGGAATGAAAAACTGTTTTTT	CASSKGGGNEKLFF
TRBV4-1	TRBJ1-2	NA	TRBD1	TGCGCCAGCAGCCCAACAGGGGGAAATTACTATGGCTACACCTTC	CASSPTGGNYYGYTF
TRBV6-5	TRBJ1-6	NA	NA	TGTGCCAGCAGTTACTCGGGCCAGGGGCAATCACCCCTCCACTTT	CASSYSGQGQSPLHF
TRBV4-3	TRBJ2-3	NA	TRBD2	TGCGCCAGCAGCCAAGATTGGCGGGGACTAGCGGGGGGTGAGCAGTATTTT	CASSQDWRGLAGGEQYF
TRBV18	TRBJ1-4	NA	NA	TGTGCCAGCTCACAGACTGCTGCTAATGAAAAACTGTTTTTT	CASSQTAANEKLFF
TRBV30	TRBJ2-5	NA	TRBD1	TGTGCCTGGAGTGTACAGGGGGGCCAAGAGACCCAGTACTTC	CAWSVQGGQETQYF
TRBV5-1	TRBJ2-7	NA	NA	TGCGCCAGCAGCTTGCCGGGTCCTTCCTACGAGCAGTACTTC	CASSLPGPSYEQYF
TRBV10-2	TRBJ1-2	NA	TRBD1	TGCGCCAGCAGGGACGGACAGGGGGGATCGTCGCTAGGTGGCTACACCTTC	CASRDGQGGSSLGGYTF
TRBV19	TRBJ2-7	NA	NA	TGTGCCATGGACCGCGGTCCGAGCTCCTACGAGCAGTACTTC	CAMDRGPSSYEQYF
TRBV2	TRBJ1-1	NA	NA	TGTGCCGGGACTGCTGGGGGATTTGGCACTGAAGCTTTCTTT	CAGTAGGFGTEAFF
TRBV2	TRBJ1-5	NA	NA	TGTGCCAGCAGGGAAACAGTAGCTCAGCCCCAGCATTTT	CASRETVAQPQHF
TRBV12-3/TRBV12-4	TRBJ1-1	once	TRBD1	TGTGCCAGCAGTTTAGCGGGACAGCTTGAAGCTTTCTTT	CASSLAGQLEAFF
TRBV2	TRBJ2-5	NA	NA	TGTGCCAGCAGGGGGGCTGGGGAGACCCAGTACTTC	CASRGAGETQYF